A single sample gave rise to the 8 T cell receptor beta chains below, sequenced in a study of early T cells in non-severe SARS-CoV-2 infection. TCRdb independently ran MiXCR on the 5' RACE reads; one entry per CDR3 protein. The repertoire has about 46,000 distinct CDR3 sequences, almost 9.5% of them found once; the top ten carry 15%. Sequencing was carried out using whole blood. Source of these receptors: an adult who was a healthcare worker with PCR-confirmed SARS-CoV-2 infection or an uninfected control (not recorded which).

This clonotype has ten or more counts. The chain couples TRBV29-1 to TRBJ2-1, with no clear D. Deletions cut 2 bases from V and 4 bases from J, with 6 bases between. There are 12 residues in the CDR3. Germline CDR1 and CDR2: SQVTM and ANQGSEA. CDR3 amino acids: CSVETAYNEQFF. The CDR3 coding sequence is TGCAGCGTTGAAACTGCGTACAATGAGCAGTTCTTC.

This clonotype was counted a few times. The CDR3 sequence is CSAQRGNTDTQYF. CDR3 in DNA: TGCAGTGCCCAGCGGGGAAACACAGATACGCAGTATTTT. The J gene is TRBJ2-3, the V gene TRBV20-1; 7 bases align to TRBD2. The trim removed 6 bases at V and 2 bases at J, leaving 5 bases unmatched. The CDR3 covers 13 residues. From germline, CDR1 is DFQATT and CDR2 SNEGSKA (reference sequence).

This clonotype has only a few counts. This chain joins TRBV27 and TRBJ2-7; D possibly uses TRBD1 or TRBD2 (6 bases each). Trimming cost V 6 bases and J 2 bases, with 17 bases left between them. The CDR3 runs 15 residues. Germline-derived CDR1 and CDR2 are MNHEY and SMNVEV (reference sequence). The chain's CDR3 is CASSTTGGNTYEQYF. In DNA form, the CDR3 reads TGTGCCAGCAGCACTACCGGGGGCAACACCTACGAGCAGTACTTC.

The chain joins TRBV4-1 to TRBJ2-3; 9 nucleotides match TRBD2. V trimming: 2 bases; J trimming: 0 bases; junction bases outside the gene matches: 3. CDR3 length equals 16 residues. Germline lookup yields CDR1 MGHRA and CDR2 YSYEKL. The CDR3 spells CASSQKAGGSTDTQYF. CDR3 nucleotides: TGCGCCAGCAGCCAAAAGGCGGGAGGGAGCACAGATACGCAGTATTTT.

The chain links TRBV11-2 to TRBJ2-3; D may correspond to TRBD1 or TRBD2 (5 bases each). V lost 5 bases and J lost 2, with 14 bases in between. Germline V gene sequence: CDR1 SGHAT, CDR2 FQNNGV. The CDR3 runs to 15 residues. The CDR3 loop is CASSTGTPPTDTQYF. CDR3 in DNA: TGTGCCAGCAGCACCGGGACCCCTCCCACAGATACGCAGTATTTT.

This clonotype was seen ten or more times. The chain couples TRBV28 to TRBJ2-5; 8 bases are a match to TRBD2. The CDR3 contains 17 residues. Per the germline V gene, CDR1 is MDHEN and CDR2 is SYDVKM. J gave up 3 bases and V 5 bases, and 14 bases lay outside the gene matches. The CDR3, as DNA: TGTGCCAGCAGTCGGACGGGCGGGAGGAGTCGGAAAGAGACCCAGTACTTC. This codes for CASSRTGGRSRKETQYF.

This clonotype was picked up many times. This chain connects TRBV10-3 to TRBJ2-1, with a possible D match to TRBD2 (5 bases). This CDR3 is 14 amino acids long. Germline assignment: CDR1 ENHRY and CDR2 SYGVKD. Trimming removed 4 bases from V and 9 bases from J, with 16 bases in between. This CDR3 reads CAISVASPKGEQFF. The CDR3 DNA sequence: TGTGCCATCAGTGTTGCTAGCCCGAAGGGTGAGCAGTTCTTC.

Ten or more counts support this clonotype. The gene calls are TRBV6-1 and TRBJ2-3; no reliable D call. Trimming took 6 bases from V and 2 from J, leaving 15 bases between them. The CDR3 totals 15 residues. Germline V gene lookup returns CDR1 MNHNS and CDR2 SASEGT. The CDR3 nucleotides are TGTGCCAGCAGAGGGTTGCACCTCCCCACAGATACGCAGTATTTT. It is translated as CASRGLHLPTDTQYF.